The entry that follows covers one TCR beta chain sequence. No antigen is known for it. Trimming left V 8 bases short and J 4 bases short, with 18 bases between. CDR3 size: 14 residues. CDR1 is MNHNY and CDR2 is SVGAGI in the germline V gene (reference sequence). A multiplex PCR was run with 60 Vbeta primers and 13 Jbeta primers. The assay was immunoSEQ multiplex PCR, and TCRdb's table has in-frame clones only and misses some. The table has about 130,000 clones, approximately 70% seen once. The data were taken from a study of cytomegalovirus exposure and HLA in healthy donors. Study-wide results and limits: HLA-A and HLA-B allele assignments for most subjects were reportedly predicted accurately using TCR beta sequences. Researchers reported that a few CMV-associated chains were confirmed in vitro as CMV antigen-specific.

The material sequenced was PBMCs. This chain joins TRBV6-6 and TRBJ2-7, with a possible D match to TRBD2 (5 bases). This clonotype originated in a woman aged 55-69 years in good health and CMV-seropositive. The CDR3 nucleotides read TGTGCCAGCTTGTATACACGCGAGGGTTACGAGCAGTACTTC. Protein sequence: CASLYTREGYEQYF.